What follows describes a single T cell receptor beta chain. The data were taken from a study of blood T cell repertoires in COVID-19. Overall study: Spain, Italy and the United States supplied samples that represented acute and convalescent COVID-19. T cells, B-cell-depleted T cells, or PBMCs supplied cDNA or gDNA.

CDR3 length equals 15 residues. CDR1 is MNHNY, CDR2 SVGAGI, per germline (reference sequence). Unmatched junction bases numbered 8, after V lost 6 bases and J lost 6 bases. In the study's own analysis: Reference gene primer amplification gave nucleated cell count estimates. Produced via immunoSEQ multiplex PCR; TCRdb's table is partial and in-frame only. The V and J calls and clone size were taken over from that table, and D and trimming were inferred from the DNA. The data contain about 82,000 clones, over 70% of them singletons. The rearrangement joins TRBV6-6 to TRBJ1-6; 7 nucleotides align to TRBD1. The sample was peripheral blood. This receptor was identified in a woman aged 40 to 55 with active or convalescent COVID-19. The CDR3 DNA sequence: TGTGCCAGCAGGAAAGGGACAGAGCTTAATTCACCCCTCCACTTT. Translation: CASRKGTELNSPLHF.